The clone carrying this T cell receptor beta chain was found many times. TCRdb redid the calling of the PCR reads with MiXCR, one entry per CDR3 protein. Seen here are over 550,000 distinct CDR3 sequences, 25% observed once, and the top ten hold 0.78%. This sample is part of a study of molecular identifiers for immune sequencing clone quantification. Germline trimming cut 10 bases from V and 6 bases from J; bases unmatched to any gene: 3. CDR1 is SGHAT, CDR2 FQNNGV, per germline. The CDR3 has 11 residues. This clonotype originated in a human donor in good health. Some libraries in this study had Jurkat cell RNA spiked in. The sequencing sample was made of naive CD8+ T cells from blood, with Jurkat cell RNA spiked in. Subset defined: FACS-sorted CD8+CD4-CCR7+CD45RA+ naive T cells. The V gene is TRBV11-2, the J gene TRBJ2-1; 7 bases map to TRBD1. The CDR3 sequence: CAIAGGNEQFF. Here the CDR3 DNA reads TGTGCCATCGCAGGGGGCAATGAGCAGTTCTTC.